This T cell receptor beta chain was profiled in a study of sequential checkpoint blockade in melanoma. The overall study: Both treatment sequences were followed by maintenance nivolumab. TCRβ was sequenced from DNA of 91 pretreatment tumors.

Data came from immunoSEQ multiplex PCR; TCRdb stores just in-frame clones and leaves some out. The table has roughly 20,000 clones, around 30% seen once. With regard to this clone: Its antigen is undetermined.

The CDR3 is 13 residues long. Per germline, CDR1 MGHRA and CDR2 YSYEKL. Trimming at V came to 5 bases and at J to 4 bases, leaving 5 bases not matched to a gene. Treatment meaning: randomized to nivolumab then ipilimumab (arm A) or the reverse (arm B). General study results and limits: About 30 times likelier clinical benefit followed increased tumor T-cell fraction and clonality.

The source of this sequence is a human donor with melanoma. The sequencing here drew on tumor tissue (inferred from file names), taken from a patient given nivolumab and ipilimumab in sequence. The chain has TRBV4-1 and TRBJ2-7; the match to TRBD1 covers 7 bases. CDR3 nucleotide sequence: TGCGCCAGCAGCGTCGGACAGGATTACGAGCAGTACTTC. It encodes CASSVGQDYEQYF.